One and the same sample provided the 14 T cell receptor beta chains below, sequenced in a study of blood T cell repertoires in COVID-19 (dated by TCRdb to about 2020). Libraries were constructed by the immunoSEQ multiplex PCR assay. TCRdb limited this immuneACCESS table to in-frame rearrangements with V and J called. A share of clones is missing; checked studies link under half to unresolved V genes, and the rest is unexplained. The sample yields about 270,000 clones; approximately 85% were counted once. The top ten clonotypes cover 13% of the sample. The source material was peripheral blood. All receptors come from a human donor in a cohort sampled during active COVID-19.

The chain links TRBV4-1 to TRBJ2-3, with D possibly being TRBD2 (5 bases). Trimming shortened V by 4 bases and J by 3 bases, and 14 bases separated the two germline ends. CDR1 is MGHRA and CDR2 is YSYEKL in the germline V gene. CDR3 length: 15 residues. The CDR3 DNA follows: TGCGCCAGCAGCCGACGGGAAGGAGTAACAGATACGCAGTATTTT. It is translated as CASSRREGVTDTQYF.

The gene calls are TRBV5-5 and TRBJ1-1, with TRBD1 matching over 9 bases. V dropped 0 bases and J dropped 1; count of bases not matched to a gene: 4. Germline CDR1 reads SGHKS; CDR2 reads YYEKEE (reference sequence). This CDR3 has 16 residues. CDR3 nucleotides: TGTGCCAGCAGCTTGGAGGCGGGACAGGGGAACACTGAAGCTTTCTTT. Residues: CASSLEAGQGNTEAFF.

This clone came up once. DNA of the CDR3: TGTGCCAGCAGCGGCCCGGGGGATAGTGAAAAACTGTTTTTT. It encodes CASSGPGDSEKLFF. This sequence joins TRBV9 and TRBJ1-4; maybe TRBD1 (5 bases). The CDR3 has 14 residues. V was trimmed by 3 bases and J by 7 bases, leaving 13 bases between them. Germline lookup yields CDR1 SGDLS and CDR2 YYNGEE.

This clone was picked up a small number of times. This rearrangement joins TRBV6-2 or TRBV6-3 to TRBJ1-6; the D is unclear. The CDR3 contains 11 residues. V shed 5 bases and J shed 14 bases, with 10 bases lying between them. Germline V gene lookup returns CDR1 MNHEY and CDR2 SVGEGT. CDR3 nucleotide sequence: TGTGCCAGCAGTCTCCGTTCGGCCCTCCACTTT. Its protein is CASSLRSALHF.

This sequence joins TRBV30 and TRBJ2-5; 7 bases are a match to TRBD2. Trimming at V came to 3 bases and at J to 5 bases, leaving 0 bases not matched to a gene. The CDR3 has 11 amino acids. The V gene's germline CDR1 is GTSNPN and CDR2 SVGIG (reference sequence). CDR3 region: CAWSGGETQYF. The DNA of the CDR3 is TGTGCCTGGAGCGGGGGGGAGACCCAGTACTTC.

The chain is built from TRBV7-2 and TRBJ1-2, with unresolved D. V lost 11 bases to trimming and J lost 7 bases, with 14 bases between them. Germline lookup yields CDR1 SGHTA and CDR2 FQGNSA. CDR3 length: 11 amino acids. The CDR3 nucleotides are TGTGCCGCTATATCGGGTGCTGGCTACACCTTC. As protein: CAAISGAGYTF.

The V call is TRBV28, the J call TRBJ1-2; 7 bases are a match to TRBD1. Trimming at V came to 6 bases and at J to 8 bases, leaving 9 bases not matched to a gene. The CDR3 runs 13 residues. From germline, CDR1 is MDHEN and CDR2 SYDVKM. In DNA, the CDR3 is TGTGCCAGCAGAACCGGGACAGCTCTGGGCTACACCTTC. Protein: CASRTGTALGYTF.

As DNA, the CDR3 is TGTGCCAGCAGCCCGAGCGGTAGCTCCTACAATGAGCAGTTCTTC. Protein product: CASSPSGSSYNEQFF. V and J are TRBV9 and TRBJ2-1, with TRBD2 as a possible D gene (5 bases). Per germline, CDR1 SGDLS and CDR2 YYNGEE. This CDR3 spans 15 amino acids. Trimming left V 4 bases short and J 0 bases short, with 11 bases between.

The chain links TRBV7-2 to TRBJ2-5, with 14 bases identical to TRBD2. The CDR3 has 15 residues. CDR1 is SGHTA and CDR2 is FQGNSA in the germline V gene. The V segment lost 4 bases and the J segment 4 bases; nucleotides outside the gene matches: 2. The DNA of the CDR3 is TGTGCCAGCAGCTCGGGACTAGCGGGAGTAGAGACCCAGTACTTC. It specifies CASSSGLAGVETQYF.

V usage is TRBV19 and J usage is TRBJ1-4, with 7 bases aligning to TRBD1. V trimming: 9 bases; J trimming: 7 bases; junction bases outside the gene matches: 14. The CDR3 totals 15 residues. Germline-derived CDR1 and CDR2 are LNHDA and SQIVND (reference sequence). The CDR3 sequence: CASWGSRQGFEKLFF. CDR3 nucleotides: TGTGCCAGCTGGGGGTCGAGACAGGGTTTTGAAAAACTGTTTTTT.

The J gene is TRBJ1-6, the V gene TRBV25-1; possible D gene TRBD1, 6 bases. The CDR3 consists of 14 residues. Germline CDR1 is MGHDK and CDR2 is SYGVNS. Deletions cut 2 bases from V and 9 bases from J, with 11 bases between. CDR3 in amino acids: CASSERGGASPLHF. In DNA, the CDR3 is TGTGCCAGCAGTGAAAGAGGGGGTGCTTCACCCCTCCACTTT.

The V call is TRBV5-6, the J call TRBJ2-7, with 7 bases that match TRBD1. Germline CDR1 reads SGHDT; CDR2 reads YYEEEE. The ends lost 5 bases at V and 2 bases at J; junction bases unmatched: 10. The CDR3 covers 15 residues. CDR3 residues: CASRERLTGPYEQYF. The CDR3 DNA sequence: TGTGCCAGCAGGGAAAGATTGACAGGGCCCTACGAGCAGTACTTC.

The J gene is TRBJ2-5, the V gene TRBV28; 8 positions match TRBD2. The ends lost 5 bases at V and 5 bases at J; junction bases unmatched: 10. The CDR3 length is 15 residues. From germline, CDR1 is MDHEN and CDR2 SYDVKM. Here the CDR3 reads CASSRNGRARETQYF. DNA for the CDR3: TGTGCCAGCAGTCGAAACGGGAGGGCCAGGGAGACCCAGTACTTC.

The rearrangement uses TRBV3-1 (or the pseudogene TRBV3-2) and TRBJ1-6; D perhaps matches TRBD1 (5 bases). This CDR3 is 13 amino acids long. Germline V gene sequence: CDR1 LGHDT, CDR2 YNNKEL (reference sequence). Trimming shortened V by 7 bases and J by 10 bases, and 14 bases separated the two germline ends. The CDR3 coding sequence is TGTGCCAGCACGGGCCAGGGCGGATCACCCCTCCACTTT. Amino acid sequence: CASTGQGGSPLHF.